The 30 T cell receptor beta chains below were found in one sample sequenced in a study of radiation and T cells in renal cell carcinoma. Generated by immunoSEQ multiplex PCR, the TCRdb table keeps only in-frame clones and is missing some. The table shows 15,000 or so clones, with approximately 56% occurring only once. Documented treatment: treatment-naive control, cytoreductive nephrectomy. Sequences were derived from tumor tissue, sampled from a patient whose treatment was nephrectomy without radiotherapy. The receptors here all came from a man between 60 and 75 years old with renal cell carcinoma.

V usage is TRBV29-1 and J usage is TRBJ2-1; 12 bases match TRBD2. Germline CDR1 is SQVTM and CDR2 is ANQGSEA. The V gene end was trimmed by 4 bases and the J gene end by 0 bases; junction bases not matched to a gene: 1. There are 15 residues in the CDR3. In DNA, the CDR3 is TGCAGCGTTGTGACTAGCGGGAGCTCCTACAATGAGCAGTTCTTC. Amino acids: CSVVTSGSSYNEQFF.

This clone has more than one count but fewer than ten. This rearrangement joins TRBV5-1 to TRBJ1-1; D may be TRBD1 (6 bases). V was pared by 3 bases and J by 1 base, with 10 bases between. From germline, CDR1 is SGHRS and CDR2 YFSETQ. There are 14 residues in the CDR3. The CDR3 nucleotides read TGCGCCAGCAGCTCAAGGACAGCGAACACTGAAGCTTTCTTT. Translating gives CASSSRTANTEAFF.

This sequence joins TRBV27 and TRBJ2-2; 8 bases are shared with TRBD2. V lost 6 bases and J lost 4; bases outside the gene matches: 10. CDR1 is MNHEY, CDR2 SMNVEV, per germline (reference sequence). The length of the CDR3 is 16 residues. The CDR3 DNA sequence: TGTGCCAGCAGCCAAGGGGCGGGAGGCCTCACCGGGGAGCTGTTTTTT. Its translation: CASSQGAGGLTGELFF.

The chain's CDR3 is CASSQVARGYEQYF. The CDR3 DNA follows: TGCGCCAGCAGCCAAGTAGCGAGAGGCTACGAGCAGTACTTC. The J gene is TRBJ2-7, the V gene TRBV4-3, with D possibly TRBD2 on 5 matching bases. Trimming shortened V by 1 base and J by 3 bases, and 10 bases separated the two germline ends. The CDR3 runs to 14 residues. Germline CDR1 and CDR2: LGHNA and YSLEER.

This clone was seen a few times. The chain couples TRBV7-9 to TRBJ2-2; 7 bases fit TRBD1. The CDR3 sequence is 14 residues long. Per germline, CDR1 SEHNR and CDR2 FQNEAQ (reference sequence). J gave up 5 bases and V 10 bases, and 10 bases lay outside the gene matches. The CDR3 spells CAITGDEGTGELFF. The CDR3 coding sequence is TGTGCCATCACAGGGGACGAGGGGACCGGGGAGCTGTTTTTT.

Only a few counts were recorded for this clone. V and J are TRBV2 and TRBJ1-1, with D uncertain. The CDR3 length is 14 residues. V lost 2 bases to trimming and J lost 4 bases, with 11 bases between them. Germline V lookup: CDR1 SNHLY, CDR2 FYNNEI. CDR3 nucleotide sequence: TGTGCCAGCAGTGAACTGGATTTGGGCACTGAAGCTTTCTTT. It encodes CASSELDLGTEAFF.

This clone was seen a few times. The chain carries TRBV29-1 and TRBJ2-7; D possibly corresponds to TRBD2 (5 bases). CDR3 size: 14 residues. Germline V gene sequence: CDR1 SQVTM, CDR2 ANQGSEA. The germline V and J ends were trimmed by 5 bases and 2 bases, with 16 bases remaining between them. DNA for the CDR3: TGCAGCGTTCGAGGGTCCCATAAGCCCTACGAGCAGTACTTC. Translation gives CSVRGSHKPYEQYF.

The chain has TRBV28 and TRBJ1-5, with D possibly matching TRBD1 (6 bases). The ends were cut back, 1 base at V and 2 bases at J, with 12 bases in the middle. Germline-derived CDR1 and CDR2 are MDHEN and SYDVKM. The CDR3 runs to 16 residues. The CDR3 DNA is TGTGCCAGCAGTTTATTCGGGACATATGGCAATCAGCCCCAGCATTTT. Translation: CASSLFGTYGNQPQHF.

This rearrangement joins TRBV6-5 to TRBJ2-1; D unresolved. This CDR3 comprises 12 residues. Germline V gene data show CDR1 as MNHEY and CDR2 as SVGAGI. V lost 7 bases to trimming and J lost 4 bases, with 8 bases between them. CDR3 bases: TGTGCCAGCAATCAGAGATACAATGAGCAGTTCTTC. Protein: CASNQRYNEQFF.

The chain recombines TRBV6-6 with TRBJ1-1, with D maybe TRBD1 (5 bases). The V end lost 8 bases, the J end lost 8 bases, and 24 bases lay between the germline ends. The V gene's germline CDR1 is MNHNY and CDR2 SVGAGI (reference sequence). CDR3 length equals 15 residues. The CDR3 loop is CASWEGWGSGVEAFF. For the CDR3, the DNA is TGTGCCAGCTGGGAGGGGTGGGGATCTGGTGTGGAAGCTTTCTTT.

The rearrangement links TRBV15 to TRBJ2-6, with D perhaps matching TRBD1 (6 bases). V lost 1 base, J lost 1 base, and 20 bases lay in between. The CDR3 length is 20 residues. CDR1 is LNHNV, CDR2 YYDKDF, per germline (reference sequence). CDR3 sequence reads: CATSRGWLTGRRSGANVLTF. The CDR3 region has the DNA TGTGCCACCAGCAGAGGATGGTTAACAGGGAGACGGTCTGGGGCCAACGTCCTGACTTTC.

This clone was counted only a few times. The chain recombines TRBV2 with TRBJ2-2; D is uncertain. The CDR3 sequence is 13 residues long. Per germline, CDR1 SNHLY and CDR2 FYNNEI. V lost 2 bases, J lost 1 base, and 2 bases lay in between. CDR3 amino acids: CASSERNTGELFF. The CDR3 DNA follows: TGTGCCAGCAGTGAACGGAACACCGGGGAGCTGTTTTTT.

This clone was seen more than once but under ten times. This chain links TRBV25-1 with TRBJ2-2; no clear D. The germline V gene has CDR1 MGHDK and CDR2 SYGVNS. Trimming removed 3 bases at V and 5 bases at J, with 7 bases between. This CDR3 contains 13 residues. The CDR3 region has the DNA TGTGCCAGCAGTGAGCGCGAGACCGGGGAGCTGTTTTTT. It is translated as CASSERETGELFF.

This clone counts as medium-sized. The rearrangement uses TRBV2 and TRBJ2-7; D is unclear. The CDR3 runs 12 residues. V was cut by 5 bases and J by 0 bases, with 5 bases left in between. Per germline, CDR1 SNHLY and CDR2 FYNNEI. CDR3 in DNA: TGTGCCAGCAGTACGGGCTCCTACGAGCAGTACTTC. Protein sequence: CASSTGSYEQYF.

CDR3 sequence (DNA): TGTGCCAGCAGCGTAGGCCCCCCACGGGGACAGGGAACCCCAAATAGTGGCTACACCTTC. Residues: CASSVGPPRGQGTPNSGYTF. This sequence joins TRBV9 and TRBJ1-2, with 9 nucleotides matching TRBD1. Trimming cost V 0 bases and J 7 bases; bases outside gene matches: 22. Germline values: CDR1 SGDLS, CDR2 YYNGEE. The CDR3 is 20 residues long.

The chain recombines TRBV2 with TRBJ1-2; no clear D. The CDR3 has 13 amino acids. Between the trimmed V and J ends, which lost 6 bases and 1 base, there was a span of 9 bases. Germline CDR1 SNHLY, CDR2 FYNNEI. The CDR3, as DNA: TGTGCCAGCAGCTCCGACCATAACTATGGCTACACCTTC. Protein product: CASSSDHNYGYTF.

The chain uses TRBV5-1 and TRBJ2-7; 8 nucleotides line up with TRBD1. This CDR3 contains 13 residues. Trimming at V came to 4 bases and at J to 6 bases, leaving 6 bases not matched to a gene. Germline V gene sequence: CDR1 SGHRS, CDR2 YFSETQ. This CDR3 reads CASSPRQGIEQYF. CDR3 in DNA: TGCGCCAGCAGCCCCAGACAGGGGATCGAGCAGTACTTC.

This clone appeared a few times. The V gene is TRBV4-2, the J gene TRBJ2-5, with TRBD1 identical over 9 bases. Germline values: CDR1 LGHNA, CDR2 YNFKEQ. V dropped 6 bases and J dropped 2; count of bases not matched to a gene: 7. This CDR3 has 15 residues. CDR3 sequence (DNA): TGTGCCAGCAGGCCCGGGACAGGGCTACAAGAGACCCAGTACTTC. Translation: CASRPGTGLQETQYF.

The chain joins TRBV7-2 to TRBJ2-1; D unclear. This CDR3 comprises 13 residues. CDR1 SGHTA and CDR2 FQGNSA come from the germline V gene. Trimming removed 1 base from V and 9 bases from J, with 10 bases in between. CDR3 in amino acids: CASSLELGREQFF. In DNA form, the CDR3 reads TGTGCCAGCAGCTTAGAACTGGGCCGTGAGCAGTTCTTC.

The rearrangement uses TRBV5-4 and TRBJ1-2, with TRBD1 identical over 8 bases. The CDR3 length is 13 residues. The V and J ends lost 2 bases and 5 bases, in that order; junction bases with no gene match: 2. Germline V gene sequence: CDR1 SGHNT, CDR2 YYREEE (reference sequence). This CDR3 is CASSLQGVYGYTF. The CDR3 DNA reads TGTGCCAGCAGCTTACAGGGGGTGTATGGCTACACCTTC.

The J gene is TRBJ2-5, the V gene TRBV27; tentatively, D is TRBD1 (5 bases). Germline-derived CDR1 and CDR2 are MNHEY and SMNVEV (reference sequence). V lost 3 bases to trimming and J lost 5 bases, with 16 bases between them. The CDR3 loop spans 15 amino acids. CDR3 in amino acids: CASSFSTGSGETQYF. Here the CDR3 DNA reads TGTGCCAGCAGTTTCTCAACCGGGTCAGGGGAGACCCAGTACTTC.

Note on this clone: Other DNA sequences from this sample encode an identical CDR3 as well. V and J are TRBV7-6 and TRBJ2-7; no reliable D call. The CDR3 extends over 13 amino acids. With 4 bases removed from V and 3 bases from J, the gap between germline ends came to 10 bases. Germline-derived CDR1 and CDR2 are SGHVS and FNYEAQ. Written as DNA, the CDR3 is TGTGCCAGCAGCTCGGGCCCAAACTACGAGCAGTACTTC. Protein sequence: CASSSGPNYEQYF.

V usage is TRBV19 and J usage is TRBJ2-2; 10 bases map to TRBD1. Germline V gives CDR1 LNHDA, CDR2 SQIVND (reference sequence). V lost 7 bases to trimming and J lost 3 bases; unmatched junction nucleotides: 5. This CDR3 has 15 amino acids. The CDR3 DNA is TGTGCCAGTACTAGGACAGGGGGTGACACCGGGGAGCTGTTTTTT. This sequence encodes CASTRTGGDTGELFF.

This clone has only a few counts. The chain has TRBV7-3 and TRBJ2-6, with D uncertain. The germline V gene encodes CDR1 SGHTA and CDR2 FQGTGA. The CDR3 loop spans 16 amino acids. The germline V and J ends were trimmed by 5 bases and 2 bases, with 13 bases remaining between them. In DNA form, the CDR3 reads TGTGCCAGCAGCCCAGAATTGACGGCTGGGGCCAACGTCCTGACTTTC. This encodes CASSPELTAGANVLTF.

Concerning this clone itself: Other DNA sequences of this sample code for an identical CDR3. This chain connects TRBV5-6 to TRBJ2-1, with D perhaps matching TRBD2 (6 bases). In germline, CDR1 is SGHDT, CDR2 YYEEEE. The ends were cut back, 0 bases at V and 2 bases at J, with 6 bases in the middle. The CDR3 is made up of 14 amino acids. DNA of the CDR3: TGTGCCAGCAGCTTGGCGGGGGCCTACAATGAGCAGTTCTTC. It yields the protein CASSLAGAYNEQFF.

The gene calls are TRBV21-1 and TRBJ1-3; no DNA check was done on the table's D call, TRBD1. TRBV21-1 is assigned pseudogene status. CDR3 length: 16 amino acids. Here the CDR3 DNA reads TGTGCCAGCAGCAGAGGACAGGGGGCAACTGGAAACACCATATATTTT. Its translation: CASSRGQGATGNTIYF.

The chain carries TRBV9 and TRBJ2-7; 7 bases align to TRBD2. J lost 6 bases, V lost 2 bases, and 5 bases had no gene match. The CDR3 consists of 13 residues. CDR1 is SGDLS and CDR2 is YYNGEE in the germline V gene. The CDR3 DNA follows: TGTGCCAGCAGCGTTACTAGCGAGGGCGAGCAGTACTTC. The encoded protein is CASSVTSEGEQYF. The complete variable domain, with remaining parts taken from reference TRBV9 and TRBJ2-7, reads DSGVTQTPKHLITATGQRVTLRCSPRSGDLSVYWYQQSLDQGLQFLIQYYNGEERAKGNILERFSAQQFPDLHSELNLSSLELGDSALYFCASSVTSEGEQYFGPGTRLTVT.

This clone showed up just once. The genes are TRBV2 and TRBJ1-5; TRBD1 matches 12 bases. This CDR3 is built from 20 residues. The trim removed 5 bases at V and 1 base at J, leaving 15 bases unmatched. Germline CDR1 reads SNHLY; CDR2 reads FYNNEI. CDR3 coding DNA: TGTGCCAGCAGTAGAAACCGGGACAGGGGGCGAGGGTTGAGCAATCAGCCCCAGCATTTT. It encodes CASSRNRDRGRGLSNQPQHF. Full variable domain (rest looked up from reference TRBV2 and TRBJ1-5): EPEVTQTPSHQVTQMGQEVILRCVPISNHLYFYWYRQILGQKVEFLVSFYNNEISEKSEIFDDQFSVERPDGSNFTLKIRSTKLEDSAMYFCASSRNRDRGRGLSNQPQHFGDGTRLSIL.

This chain uses TRBV13 with TRBJ2-2; unclear D gene. This CDR3 spans 12 amino acids. V shed 4 bases and J shed 5 bases, with 5 bases lying between them. Germline lookup yields CDR1 PRHDT and CDR2 FYEKMQ (reference sequence). The CDR3 spells CASSSVTGELFF. CDR3 sequence (DNA): TGTGCCAGCAGCTCGGTAACCGGGGAGCTGTTTTTT.

This clone was seen more than once but under ten times. The genes are TRBV29-1 and TRBJ2-3, with D possibly matching TRBD1 (6 bases). The germline gives CDR1 SQVTM, CDR2 ANQGSEA. The CDR3 runs 14 residues. V lost 1 base and J lost 5, with 13 bases in between. The CDR3 loop reads CSVEGGQGVDTQYF. DNA for the CDR3: TGCAGCGTTGAAGGGGGGCAAGGGGTAGATACGCAGTATTTT.